These T cell receptor beta chains were read from a single sample in a study of cytomegalovirus exposure and HLA in healthy donors. The data were produced by immunoSEQ multiplex PCR, yet TCRdb's version contains in-frame clones alone and is incomplete. The sample includes 100,000 to 150,000 clones, roughly 89% of them seen just once. Sequencing was performed on PBMCs. These receptors originate from a woman aged 18-29 years in good health and CMV-seronegative. CDR3s include the opening cysteine and the closing phenylalanine or tryptophan. A D gene is named only where the DNA matches it firmly. Rows may omit the clone size; those that give it use once, few, many or a size class.

v_gene	j_gene	d_gene	abundance	CDR3aa	CDR3nt
TRBV7-3	TRBJ2-1	.	.	CASSLFAFGGQFF	TGTGCCAGCAGCTTATTTGCTTTCGGTGGGCAGTTCTTC
TRBV19	TRBJ2-3	.	.	CASSIASVDTQYF	TGTGCCAGTAGTATAGCTAGCGTGGATACGCAGTATTTT
TRBV9	TRBJ2-7	TRBD2	.	CASSEGLAGYEQYF	TGTGCCAGCAGCGAGGGACTAGCGGGCTACGAGCAGTACTTC
TRBV28	TRBJ2-1	.	.	CASSLWGPDKQFF	TGTGCCAGCAGTTTGTGGGGGCCCGATAAGCAGTTCTTC
TRBV28	TRBJ1-5	.	.	CASSFHRGGRQPQHF	TGTGCCAGCAGTTTTCATAGAGGGGGTCGTCAGCCCCAGCATTTT
TRBV7-9	TRBJ2-3	TRBD2	once	CASSPRTSTLGDTQYF	TGTGCCAGCAGCCCCCGGACTAGCACCCTTGGGGATACGCAGTATTTT
TRBV4-3	TRBJ1-5	.	.	CASGQEGGKGNQPQHF	TGCGCCAGCGGCCAAGAAGGAGGGAAGGGCAATCAGCCCCAGCATTTT
TRBV28	TRBJ2-6	.	.	CASTGAFESGANVLTF	TGTGCCAGCACAGGGGCATTTGAATCTGGGGCCAACGTCCTGACTTTC
TRBV2	TRBJ2-1	TRBD2	.	CASSLSGLVDEQFF	TGTGCCAGCAGTTTATCCGGACTAGTCGATGAGCAGTTCTTC
TRBV28	TRBJ2-3	TRBD2	.	CASSLPGTSGTDTQYF	TGTGCCAGCAGTCTACCCGGGACTAGCGGCACAGATACGCAGTATTTT
TRBV6-6	TRBJ2-4	.	.	CASSYGGGGSFNIQYF	TGTGCCAGCAGTTACGGAGGGGGCGGTTCCTTCAACATTCAGTACTTC
TRBV28	TRBJ2-1	.	.	CASSLYPRRAYNEQFF	TGTGCCAGCAGTTTATACCCCCGCAGGGCCTACAATGAGCAGTTCTTC
TRBV7-9	TRBJ1-1	.	.	CASSLTGRGVSGNTEAFF	TGTGCCAGCAGCTTAACGGGCAGGGGCGTATCGGGGAACACTGAAGCTTTCTTT
TRBV6-1	TRBJ2-2	.	.	CASMGQSPNTGELFF	TGTGCCAGCATGGGGCAGAGCCCGAACACCGGGGAGCTGTTTTTT
TRBV13	TRBJ1-1	.	once	CASTGVSTEAFF	TGTGCCAGCACAGGGGTTAGCACTGAAGCTTTCTTT
TRBV6-1	TRBJ2-7	TRBD1	once	CASSDLGQGRREQYF	TGTGCCAGCAGTGATTTGGGACAGGGTCGCCGCGAGCAGTACTTC
TRBV19	TRBJ1-5	.	.	CASSIISRGLYSNQPQHF	TGTGCCAGTAGTATTATTAGCAGGGGCCTTTATAGCAATCAGCCCCAGCATTTT
TRBV7-6	TRBJ2-7	TRBD2	.	CASSRAGVGYEQYF	TGTGCCAGCAGCCGAGCGGGAGTGGGATACGAGCAGTACTTC
TRBV19	TRBJ1-2	TRBD1	.	CASSISGQGAFYYGYTF	TGTGCCAGTAGTATCTCAGGACAGGGTGCCTTTTACTATGGCTACACCTTC
TRBV28	TRBJ1-2	.	.	CASSFWGDGNYGYTF	TGTGCCAGCAGTTTCTGGGGGGATGGGAACTATGGCTACACCTTC
TRBV13	TRBJ2-7	TRBD2	.	CASSAGTSGYEQYF	TGTGCCAGCAGCGCCGGGACTAGTGGATACGAGCAGTACTTC
TRBV27	TRBJ2-7	TRBD1	.	CASSLRQGAYEQYF	TGTGCCAGCAGTTTAAGACAGGGGGCTTACGAGCAGTACTTC
TRBV13	TRBJ2-1	TRBD2	.	CASSNQKRTSGDNEQFF	TGTGCCAGCAGCAACCAAAAGAGGACTAGCGGGGACAATGAGCAGTTCTTC
TRBV5-8	TRBJ2-1	TRBD2	.	CASTPQSGRGGEQFF	TGTGCCAGCACCCCACAATCGGGGAGGGGCGGGGAGCAGTTCTTC
TRBV14	TRBJ2-5	.	.	CASSQDLLETQYF	TGTGCCAGCAGCCAAGATCTATTGGAGACCCAGTACTTC
TRBV5-4	TRBJ2-7	.	.	CASSSSTGYEQYF	TGTGCCAGCAGCTCAAGTACAGGCTACGAGCAGTACTTC
TRBV5-1	TRBJ2-4	TRBD2	.	CASSTGLAATQAKNIQYF	TGCGCCAGCAGCACCGGACTAGCGGCCACACAGGCCAAAAACATTCAGTACTTC
TRBV7-2	TRBJ2-1	.	.	CASSLASYNEQFF	TGTGCCAGCAGCTTAGCGAGCTACAATGAGCAGTTCTTC
TRBV9	TRBJ1-5	.	.	CASSVSGHQPQHF	TGTGCCAGCAGCGTAAGCGGACATCAGCCCCAGCATTTT
TRBV28	TRBJ2-7	TRBD1	.	CASRRTGSFSYEQYF	TGTGCCAGCAGGCGGACAGGCTCCTTCTCCTACGAGCAGTACTTC
TRBV2	TRBJ1-5	TRBD1	.	CASSEVRGYQPQHF	TGTGCCAGCAGTGAAGTCAGGGGGTATCAGCCCCAGCATTTT
TRBV7-8	TRBJ2-1	.	.	CASSFGGSSYNEQFF	TGTGCCAGCAGCTTCGGCGGCAGCTCCTACAATGAGCAGTTCTTC
TRBV28	TRBJ2-1	TRBD2	.	CATLIRVAGGEQFF	TGTGCCACCCTCATCCGCGTAGCGGGAGGAGAGCAGTTCTTC
TRBV28	TRBJ2-3	TRBD2	once	CASSFRWSGSDDTQYF	TGTGCCAGCAGTTTCAGGTGGAGCGGGAGTGACGATACGCAGTATTTT